This TCR beta chain is from a study of blood T cell repertoires in COVID-19 (dated by TCRdb to between 2020 and 2021). About the full investigation: Samples covering the acute and convalescent phases of COVID-19 were provided by collaborators in the United States, Italy and Spain. The prospective study material was composed of cDNA or gDNA derived from T cells, B-cell-depleted T cells, or PBMCs. The dataset comprised deeply sampled blood TCRbeta repertoires from subjects exposed to, actively infected with, or recovered from COVID-19. The repertoires were made available in a free public database intended to serve as a resource for research on the immune response to SARS-CoV-2. The samples were drawn from two sources: the first 160 participants of the ongoing ImmuneRACE study, and approximately 1,300 subjects contributed by 6 global collaborators. A de-identified subject ID, COVID-19 status, age in years and sex were almost always included in the sample metadata. Where HLA class I and class II types were available, the types were taken from metadata supplied by the sample provider, not from assay-based typing. General study outcomes and caveats: How much clinical and demographic metadata was included differed by source and by participant, and the metadata was provided uncurated.

This clone was seen more than once but under ten times. The antigen it recognizes is unknown. Base qualities are not provided; no much larger clone lies one nucleotide away. TCRbeta CDR3 regions were amplified from genomic DNA using the immunoSEQ Assay, a bias-controlled multiplex PCR. The authors' pipeline ran thus. The number of nucleated cells in each sample was estimated from the amplification of reference gene primers within the assay. To quantify the absolute abundance of each unique TCRbeta CDR3 rearrangement, sequence reads were collapsed and filtered. For each sample, productive Simpson clonality was calculated by taking the square root of Simpson's diversity index across productive rearrangements. Held by TCRdb, this immuneACCESS table contains in-frame sequences only and omits some clones. Under half of the omission traces to an unresolved V gene where checked; the cause of the rest is unknown. Clone size and V and J calls were adopted from that table, with D and trimming inferred from the DNA. The sample yields around 700,000 clones; 85% to 90% were counted once. The ten largest clones capture 0.2% to 0.3% of the sample.

Collaborating institutions collected whole blood in K2EDTA tubes following their own protocols. Collaborator samples were shipped for TCRbeta analysis as frozen whole blood, isolated PBMCs, or DNA extracted from either sample type. This clonotype was sampled from a woman aged 18-29 years with acute or convalescent COVID-19. Input material: peripheral blood.

The nucleotide sequence reads TGTGCCAGCAGTGAAGATAGGGGAGGTGGCTACACCTTC. Its protein product is CASSEDRGGGYTF. The sequence links TRBV2 to TRBJ1-2; the D gene is possibly TRBD1, with 5 bases matching. For CDR1 and CDR2, the germline V gene lists SNHLY and FYNNEI. The junction carries 10 bases between V and J, which are trimmed by 1 base and 7 bases respectively. The CDR3, cysteine through phenylalanine, is 13 amino acids long. The kept DNA is CDR3 alone, 39 bases in frame from the first base.